What follows is one TCR beta chain and its context. Its antigen is undetermined. V gave up 5 bases and J gave up 3 bases; unmatched junction bases: 14. Germline loops: CDR1 SGHTA, CDR2 FQGNSA. This CDR3 has 17 amino acids. The data were obtained in a study of blood T cells in healthy people across ages. Sample-barcoded 5' priming and a J-beta primer mix drove a second PCR of 7 to 11 cycles. TCRdb reanalysed the 5' RACE reads using MiXCR and keeps one entry per CDR3 protein. Of more than 1,400,000 distinct CDR3 sequences in the sample, around two fifths were seen once. Study-level results: More naive CD4+ cells and higher diversity were found in long-lived than in aged donors. Roughly linearly, TCR beta diversity per million T cells fell as age increased.

Sequenced input: blood. The TCR was taken from a woman between 18 and 29 years old in good health. The V gene is TRBV7-2, the J gene TRBJ2-3; 7 bases agree with TRBD2. CDR3 sequence reads: CASSPSGNPPRTDTQYF. The CDR3 DNA reads as TGTGCCAGCAGCCCCAGCGGGAACCCCCCTAGAACAGATACGCAGTATTTT.